These 28 T cell receptor beta chains were all obtained from the same sample, sequenced in a study of blood T cell repertoires in COVID-19. Profiled with immunoSEQ multiplex PCR; TCRdb holds only in-frame clones, not every one. The data contain some 270,000 clones, 80% to 90% of them singletons. Input material: PBMCs or T cells enriched from blood (not recorded which). These receptor sequences come from a woman aged 45 to 65 who had been exposed to COVID-19.

This chain connects TRBV5-1 to TRBJ1-3, with D maybe TRBD1 (5 bases). Trimming pared 4 bases from V and 3 bases from J, leaving 8 bases between. Germline V lookup: CDR1 SGHRS, CDR2 YFSETQ. The CDR3 length is 13 residues. CDR3 in amino acids: CASSPGLGNTIYF. The CDR3 coding sequence is TGCGCCAGCAGCCCGGGACTTGGAAACACCATATATTTT.

The CDR3 is CASSFRAGGNTGELFF. Here the CDR3 DNA reads TGTGCCAGCAGCTTCCGAGCGGGGGGTAACACCGGGGAGCTGTTTTTT. The chain employs TRBV7-2 and TRBJ2-2; 9 nucleotides agree with TRBD2. The CDR3 is 16 amino acids. Germline trimming cut 3 bases from V and 2 bases from J; bases unmatched to any gene: 4. Germline V gives CDR1 SGHTA, CDR2 FQGNSA.

V is TRBV15 and J is TRBJ1-1; 8 positions match TRBD1. The CDR3 is made up of 13 amino acids. The germline V gene encodes CDR1 LNHNV and CDR2 YYDKDF (reference sequence). V lost 10 bases to trimming and J lost 4 bases; unmatched junction nucleotides: 8. The CDR3: CAITQGVGTEAFF. Here the CDR3 DNA reads TGTGCCATCACACAGGGGGTAGGCACTGAAGCTTTCTTT.

J is TRBJ2-3 and V is TRBV9; 10 nucleotides agree with TRBD1. The CDR3 sequence is 16 residues long. In germline, CDR1 is SGDLS, CDR2 YYNGEE. Germline trimming cut 1 base from V and 4 bases from J; bases unmatched to any gene: 6. This chain's CDR3 is CASSVSGTGAADTQYF. The DNA of the CDR3 is TGTGCCAGCAGCGTATCAGGGACAGGGGCTGCAGATACGCAGTATTTT.

This clone was observed once. V is TRBV29-1 and J is TRBJ2-7; TRBD2 is a possible D gene (6 bases). V was shortened by 5 bases and J by 0 bases, with 20 bases between the two germline ends. The length of the CDR3 is 16 residues. Germline V CDR1 and CDR2: SQVTM, ANQGSEA. Written as DNA, the CDR3 is TGCAGCGTTATGGGGCCGGAGGGAGCCCACTCCTACGAGCAGTACTTC. Translation gives CSVMGPEGAHSYEQYF.

This clone was seen many times. The V call is TRBV29-1, the J call TRBJ2-3, with 8 bases lining up with TRBD2. CDR3 length: 13 residues. Germline CDR1 and CDR2: SQVTM and ANQGSEA. J gave up 0 bases and V 7 bases, and 3 bases lay outside the gene matches. CDR3 coding DNA: TGCAGCGGGCGACTAGCGAGCACAGATACGCAGTATTTT. This encodes CSGRLASTDTQYF.

The CDR3 sequence is CASSQTGALNQPQHF. The CDR3 coding sequence is TGTGCCAGCAGCCAAACAGGGGCGCTCAATCAGCCCCAGCATTTT. V is TRBV4-2 and J is TRBJ1-5; 7 positions agree with TRBD1. The CDR3 sequence is 15 residues long. Germline V gene lookup returns CDR1 LGHNA and CDR2 YNFKEQ. The J segment lost 3 bases and the V segment lost 2 bases, leaving 4 bases of the junction unmatched.

This clone was seen many times. Other nucleotide sequences from this sample produce the same CDR3. The chain uses TRBV10-1 and TRBJ2-5, with D possibly being TRBD1 (6 bases). The germline gives CDR1 WNHNN, CDR2 SYGVQD (reference sequence). The V end lost 0 bases, the J end lost 2 bases, and 10 bases lay between the germline ends. The CDR3 sequence is 15 residues long. For the CDR3, the DNA is TGCGCCAGCAGTGAGTCGGGTAGGGGGCAAGAGACCCAGTACTTC. It encodes CASSESGRGQETQYF.

The J gene is TRBJ2-6, the V gene TRBV18; a possible D gene is TRBD1 (5 bases). V lost 3 bases and J 4 bases, leaving 19 bases between the germline ends. The germline V gene has CDR1 KGHSH and CDR2 LQKENI. The CDR3 is 18 residues long. Written as DNA, the CDR3 is TGTGCCAGCTCACCGGAGATCAGGGTTGAGTCGGGGGCCAACGTCCTGACTTTC. This codes for CASSPEIRVESGANVLTF. The full variable domain, in which reference TRBV18 and TRBJ2-6 provide the parts outside the CDR3, is NAGVMQNPRHLVRRRGQEARLRCSPMKGHSHVYWYRQLPEEGLKFMVYLQKENIIDESGMPKERFSAEFPKEGPSILRIQQVVRGDSAAYFCASSPEIRVESGANVLTFGAGSRLTVL.

V and J are TRBV9 and TRBJ1-3; 7 nucleotides align to TRBD1. The CDR3 extends over 15 amino acids. V shed 5 bases, J shed 3 bases, and the junction held 8 bases outside the gene matches. In germline, CDR1 is SGDLS, CDR2 YYNGEE. CDR3 sequence (DNA): TGTGCCAGCAGGGGGATGACAGGGCGTGGAAACACCATATATTTT. Translating gives CASRGMTGRGNTIYF.

The chain is built from TRBV7-9 and TRBJ1-4, with 9 nucleotides matching TRBD1. The CDR3 is 16 residues long. CDR1 is SEHNR, CDR2 FQNEAQ, per germline (reference sequence). Trimming removed 6 bases from V and 0 bases from J; junction bases left unmatched: 5. CDR3 bases: TGTGCCAGCAGAGTGACAGGGGGATCAACTAATGAAAAACTGTTTTTT. This translates into CASRVTGGSTNEKLFF.

As to this clone: Relative to the germline gene, one junction end is altered; a read error may explain this. The chain employs TRBV10-2 and TRBJ1-5; 10 nucleotides align to TRBD1. The CDR3 contains 14 residues. Looked up from germline, CDR1 is WSHSY and CDR2 is SAAADI. CDR3 residues: CASTPTGGNQPQHF. The CDR3 nucleotides read TGCGCCAGCACTCCGACAGGGGGCAACCAGCCCCAGCATTTT.

The chain links TRBV24-1 to TRBJ2-3; possible D gene TRBD2, 6 bases. This CDR3 has 15 residues. The V end lost 4 bases, the J end lost 2 bases, and 12 bases lay between the germline ends. The V gene's germline CDR1 is KGHDR and CDR2 SFDVKD. CDR3 DNA sequence: TGTGCCACCAGTGAGTCCGGGGGACTCACAGATACGCAGTATTTT. Translating gives CATSESGGLTDTQYF.

The chain links TRBV5-1 to TRBJ1-2; possible D gene TRBD1, 5 bases. V lost 6 bases and J 0 bases, leaving 9 bases between the germline ends. The CDR3 extends over 13 amino acids. Germline V CDR1 and CDR2: SGHRS, YFSETQ. CDR3 coding DNA: TGCGCCAGCAACTCGGACACTAACTATGGCTACACCTTC. Translating it yields CASNSDTNYGYTF.

Remarks on this clone: This sample also contains other DNA sequences that code for the same CDR3. V gene TRBV19 combines with J gene TRBJ1-1; D unclear. The CDR3 spans 13 residues. Per the germline V gene, CDR1 is LNHDA and CDR2 is SQIVND (reference sequence). V was pared by 3 bases and J by 1 base, with 6 bases between. The CDR3 DNA reads TGTGCCAGTAGTATTAGCCCGAACACTGAAGCTTTCTTT. This sequence encodes CASSISPNTEAFF.

This clone has a single count. The chain couples TRBV19 to TRBJ1-1; 7 bases agree with TRBD1. The V gene's germline CDR1 is LNHDA and CDR2 SQIVND (reference sequence). The CDR3 runs 13 residues. Germline trimming cut 3 bases from V and 9 bases from J; bases unmatched to any gene: 7. This CDR3 is CASSMKGGAKAFF. For the CDR3, the DNA is TGTGCCAGTAGTATGAAAGGGGGCGCGAAAGCTTTCTTT.

A single count supports this clone. The J gene is TRBJ1-2, the V gene TRBV28; possible D gene TRBD1, 5 bases. This CDR3 is built from 12 residues. With 6 bases removed from V and 7 bases from J, the gap between germline ends came to 12 bases. Germline V gene data show CDR1 as MDHEN and CDR2 as SYDVKM. In nucleotides, the CDR3 is TGTGCCAGCAGGCAGGCGGGGGGTGGCTACACCTTC. Residues: CASRQAGGGYTF.

The chain links TRBV4-1 to TRBJ1-6; D may be TRBD1 (5 bases). The V gene's germline CDR1 is MGHRA and CDR2 YSYEKL. The CDR3 length is 15 residues. V lost 0 bases to trimming and J lost 9 bases, with 12 bases between them. The CDR3 DNA is TGCGCCAGCAGCCAAGAGGGGGGTTTAGTTTCACCCCTCCACTTT. Translated, it gives CASSQEGGLVSPLHF.

V and J are TRBV5-1 and TRBJ1-1; 8 bases map to TRBD1. The CDR3 length is 13 residues. J gave up 3 bases and V 4 bases, and 2 bases lay outside the gene matches. Germline-derived CDR1 and CDR2 are SGHRS and YFSETQ. This chain's CDR3 is CASSEDRDTEAFF. Here the CDR3 DNA reads TGCGCCAGCAGCGAGGACAGGGACACTGAAGCTTTCTTT. Full variable domain (outside the CDR3, taken from reference TRBV5-1 and TRBJ1-1): KAGVTQTPRYLIKTRGQQVTLSCSPISGHRSVSWYQQTPGQGLQFLFEYFSETQRNKGNFPGRFSGRQFSNSRSEMNVSTLELGDSALYLCASSEDRDTEAFFGQGTRLTVV.

This clone appeared a single time. V gene TRBV27 combines with J gene TRBJ2-7; 7 positions agree with TRBD2. Losses at the gene ends were 3 bases for V and 2 bases for J; bases not matched to a gene: 4. Per germline, CDR1 MNHEY and CDR2 SMNVEV (reference sequence). There are 14 residues in the CDR3. For the CDR3, the DNA is TGTGCCAGCAGTTTGGCGGGGGAGGCCTACGAGCAGTACTTC. The encoded protein is CASSLAGEAYEQYF.

This clone was observed at least ten times. This chain connects TRBV7-9 to TRBJ2-2; D may be TRBD2 (5 bases). CDR1 and CDR2 from the germline V gene are SEHNR and FQNEAQ (reference sequence). CDR3 length: 14 amino acids. V was pared by 1 base and J by 3 bases, with 6 bases between. The CDR3, as DNA: TGTGCCAGCAGCTTAGGAGGGTACACCGGGGAGCTGTTTTTT. Amino acids: CASSLGGYTGELFF.

Only one count was recorded for this clone. The genes are TRBV5-1 and TRBJ2-5; 13 bases match TRBD2. Germline lookup yields CDR1 SGHRS and CDR2 YFSETQ. The J segment lost 2 bases and the V segment lost 4 bases, leaving 5 bases of the junction unmatched. The CDR3 length is 16 residues. The chain's CDR3 is CASSPGLAGEQETQYF. Written as DNA, the CDR3 is TGCGCCAGCAGCCCTGGACTAGCGGGGGAACAAGAGACCCAGTACTTC.

V usage is TRBV19 and J usage is TRBJ1-4, with TRBD1 as a possible D gene (5 bases). V dropped 0 bases and J dropped 5 bases, with 16 bases sitting between them. CDR3 length equals 17 residues. Germline CDR1 and CDR2: LNHDA and SQIVND (reference sequence). The CDR3 sequence: CASSIDGTKGRNEKLFF. CDR3 DNA: TGTGCCAGTAGTATAGACGGCACCAAGGGGCGGAATGAAAAACTGTTTTTT.

The chain joins TRBV19 to TRBJ1-2; a weak D match, TRBD1 (6 bases). Looked up from germline, CDR1 is LNHDA and CDR2 is SQIVND (reference sequence). The CDR3 is made up of 13 amino acids. V was cut by 1 base and J by 10 bases, with 13 bases left in between. This CDR3 is CASSIAAGAFYTF. The CDR3, as DNA: TGTGCCAGTAGTATAGCGGCGGGGGCTTTCTACACCTTC.

The J gene is TRBJ2-5, the V gene TRBV6-2 or TRBV6-3; 7 nucleotides agree with TRBD2. Germline trimming cut 6 bases from V and 5 bases from J; bases unmatched to any gene: 15. CDR3 length: 16 amino acids. Germline V CDR1 and CDR2: MNHEY, SVGEGT. This CDR3 is CASSPSSGEGWETQYF. In DNA form, the CDR3 reads TGTGCCAGCAGCCCTTCTAGCGGTGAGGGGTGGGAGACCCAGTACTTC.

This chain connects TRBV5-6 to TRBJ1-5; D ambiguous. Between the trimmed V and J ends, which lost 1 base and 4 bases, there was a span of 9 bases. Germline CDR1 is SGHDT and CDR2 is YYEEEE. CDR3 size: 14 residues. In DNA form, the CDR3 reads TGTGCCAGCAGCTTGAGCCCGTTGAATCAGCCCCAGCATTTT. It encodes CASSLSPLNQPQHF.

The chain links TRBV9 to TRBJ1-3; 10 positions agree with TRBD1. The CDR3 has 18 amino acids. V was pared by 3 bases and J by 5 bases, with 14 bases of the junction left unmatched. Per germline, CDR1 SGDLS and CDR2 YYNGEE. CDR3 protein: CASSATTGTGDGRNTIYF. CDR3 DNA: TGTGCCAGCAGCGCTACGACCGGGACAGGGGACGGCCGAAACACCATATATTTT.

The chain uses TRBV12-5 and TRBJ2-3; 7 nucleotides line up with TRBD1. This CDR3 comprises 14 residues. CDR1 LGHNT and CDR2 FRNRAP come from the germline V gene. Trimming removed 7 bases from V and 7 bases from J; junction bases left unmatched: 11. DNA of the CDR3: TGTGCTAGTGCCGGACAGGTGAAGGGGAATACGCAGTATTTT. Protein product: CASAGQVKGNTQYF.